Each of the 12 T cell receptor beta chains below was sequenced from the same sample in a study of spatial heterogeneity in lung cancer. TCRdb analysed the 5' RACE reads with MiXCR anew, one entry per CDR3 protein. The table lists 40,000 to 45,000 distinct CDR3 sequences, roughly 13% of them singletons. Time point defined: sample taken at primary tumor resection. Researchers sequenced whole RNA taken from tumor, nontumor lung or frozen PBMC without sorting. The sequences come from PBMCs, collected at surgery. The source of these receptors is a male donor with early-stage non-small cell lung cancer.

The rearrangement links TRBV5-1 to TRBJ2-7; D is perhaps TRBD1 (5 bases). V lost 4 bases to trimming and J lost 1 base, with 12 bases between them. The CDR3 sequence is 14 residues long. Per germline, CDR1 SGHRS and CDR2 YFSETQ. CDR3 residues: CASSMTTDSYEQYF. The CDR3 region has the DNA TGCGCCAGCAGCATGACGACAGATTCCTACGAGCAGTACTTC. Full variable domain (remainder filled in from reference TRBV5-1 and TRBJ2-7): KAGVTQTPRYLIKTRGQQVTLSCSPISGHRSVSWYQQTPGQGLQFLFEYFSETQRNKGNFPGRFSGRQFSNSRSEMNVSTLELGDSALYLCASSMTTDSYEQYFGPGTRLTVT.

The V and J genes are TRBV5-1 and TRBJ2-5; 10 nucleotides match TRBD2. Trimming cost V 0 bases and J 2 bases; bases outside gene matches: 4. The CDR3 extends over 16 amino acids. Germline lookup yields CDR1 SGHRS and CDR2 YFSETQ. The CDR3 sequence is CASSLAGSGGQETQYF. CDR3 sequence (DNA): TGCGCCAGCAGCTTGGCTGGTAGCGGGGGGCAAGAGACCCAGTACTTC.

V is TRBV5-1 and J is TRBJ2-7, with D unresolved. Germline V gene sequence: CDR1 SGHRS, CDR2 YFSETQ. CDR3 length: 13 amino acids. Between the trimmed V and J ends, which lost 1 base and 5 bases, there was a span of 10 bases. The CDR3 protein is CASSLIGPDEQYF. In nucleotides, the CDR3 is TGCGCCAGCAGCTTGATAGGGCCGGACGAGCAGTACTTC.

The chain links TRBV6-1 to TRBJ1-1, with D maybe TRBD1 (5 bases). This CDR3 is built from 13 residues. Trimming took 7 bases from V and 10 from J, leaving 19 bases between them. The germline gives CDR1 MNHNS, CDR2 SASEGT. The CDR3 sequence: CASISDSRLGAFF. CDR3 in DNA: TGTGCCAGCATTTCCGACAGTCGCTTGGGAGCTTTCTTT.

The V and J genes are TRBV7-9 and TRBJ2-7; the match to TRBD2 covers 8 bases. CDR3 size: 19 residues. V gave up 0 bases and J gave up 3 bases; unmatched junction bases: 16. CDR1 SEHNR and CDR2 FQNEAQ come from the germline V gene (reference sequence). CDR3 bases: TGTGCCAGCAGCTTAGCCTCATCGACTAGGACTAGCTCCAGCTACGAGCAGTACTTC. This encodes CASSLASSTRTSSSYEQYF.

This clonotype came up many times. The genes are TRBV5-1 and TRBJ2-5, with D perhaps TRBD2 (6 bases). The length of the CDR3 is 13 residues. CDR1 and CDR2 (germline): SGHRS, YFSETQ. Trimming left V 5 bases short and J 2 bases short, with 10 bases between. The CDR3 region has the DNA TGCGCCAGCAGGGGCGGGGAGCAAGAGACCCAGTACTTC. This codes for CASRGGEQETQYF.

The rearrangement joins TRBV20-1 to TRBJ1-4; D is possibly TRBD1 (5 bases). Per germline, CDR1 DFQATT and CDR2 SNEGSKA (reference sequence). V was trimmed by 0 bases and J by 7 bases, leaving 15 bases between them. The CDR3 is 15 amino acids. The CDR3 sequence: CSARDPGRGSEKLFF. CDR3 in DNA: TGCAGTGCTAGAGACCCGGGGAGGGGCTCTGAAAAACTGTTTTTT.

This clonotype was detected a few times. The chain has TRBV20-1 and TRBJ2-1, with a tentative D call TRBD1 (6 bases). The CDR3 contains 16 residues. V was shortened by 6 bases and J by 1 base, with 19 bases between the two germline ends. The germline V gene encodes CDR1 DFQATT and CDR2 SNEGSKA (reference sequence). DNA for the CDR3: TGCAGTGCCCGCCCCGGGGTCCAGGGGTCCTACAATGAGCAGTTCTTC. Protein: CSARPGVQGSYNEQFF.

In this sample, this clonotype turned up a few times. V gene TRBV20-1 combines with J gene TRBJ2-1; 7 nucleotides agree with TRBD2. The CDR3 is made up of 15 amino acids. Per the germline V gene, CDR1 is DFQATT and CDR2 is SNEGSKA (reference sequence). Unmatched junction bases numbered 7, after V lost 2 bases and J lost 3 bases. The CDR3 reads CSARIRAGSYNEQFF. CDR3 coding DNA: TGCAGTGCTAGAATCAGAGCGGGAAGCTACAATGAGCAGTTCTTC.

This chain links TRBV19 with TRBJ2-3; no clear D gene. Germline values: CDR1 LNHDA, CDR2 SQIVND (reference sequence). The V gene lost 3 bases and the J gene lost 6 bases, with 16 bases spanning the gap. The CDR3 is 15 amino acids. In DNA form, the CDR3 reads TGTGCCAGTAGTATTTCCGGACCGCAGGTGGATACGCAGTATTTT. It is translated as CASSISGPQVDTQYF.

This clonotype appeared a few times. CDR3 sequence reads: CASSLAGLQFF. For the CDR3, the DNA is TGTGCCAGCAGCCTAGCGGGACTGCAGTTCTTC. V is TRBV11-2 and J is TRBJ2-1, with TRBD2 matching 9 bases. V trimming: 5 bases; J trimming: 12 bases; junction bases outside the gene matches: 2. The CDR3 runs to 11 residues. Germline V gene lookup returns CDR1 SGHAT and CDR2 FQNNGV.

This clonotype was observed a few times. The chain joins TRBV6-5 to TRBJ1-4; D not certain. The CDR3 runs 16 residues. The ends were cut back, 2 bases at V and 4 bases at J, with 14 bases in the middle. The germline gives CDR1 MNHEY, CDR2 SVGAGI. The CDR3 DNA reads as TGTGCCAGCAGTTACCAACCGGCGGCTAATAATGAAAAACTGTTTTTT. Translating it yields CASSYQPAANNEKLFF.